The 19 T cell receptor beta chains listed next were all sequenced from one sample in a study of T-cell reconstitution after alpha-beta-depleted transplantation in children. Unique molecular identifiers were built into the TCRbeta library. In TCRdb, the PCR reads were re-called with MiXCR into one record per CDR3 protein. The sample holds about 100,000 distinct CDR3 sequences; about 6.8% are singletons and the top ten take 16%. Sequences were derived from PBMCs, sampled before TCRalphabeta/CD19-depleted stem cell transplant. Receptor source: a boy under 10 years old with acute lymphoblastic leukemia, due to receive a stem cell transplant.

This clonotype was detected only a few times. The J gene is TRBJ1-2, the V gene TRBV3-1, with D tentatively TRBD1 (6 bases). Looked up from germline, CDR1 is LGHDT and CDR2 is YNNKEL (reference sequence). V shed 5 bases and J shed 11 bases, with 12 bases lying between them. The CDR3 has 11 residues. Here the CDR3 DNA reads TGTGCCAGCAGCACCCAGGGGAGGTACACCTTC. The encoded protein is CASSTQGRYTF.

In its sample, this clonotype was seen many times. This chain joins TRBV5-6 and TRBJ2-7, with TRBD1 identical over 8 bases. This CDR3 region has 12 residues. Germline assignment: CDR1 SGHDT and CDR2 YYEEEE. J was trimmed by 9 bases and V by 4 bases; bases with no gene match: 6. CDR3 in DNA: TGTGCCAGCAGCGTGCAGGGGGCCGGGCAGTACTTC. The encoded protein is CASSVQGAGQYF. The entire variable domain, with the rest obtained from reference TRBV5-6 and TRBJ2-7, is as follows: DAGVTQSPTHLIKTRGQQVTLRCSPKSGHDTVSWYQQALGQGPQFIFQYYEEEERQRGNFPDRFSGHQFPNYSSELNVNALLLGDSALYLCASSVQGAGQYFGPGTRLTVT.

This clonotype was found many times. The genes are TRBV3-1 and TRBJ2-3; D may correspond to TRBD1 or TRBD2 (6 bases each). CDR3 length equals 17 residues. CDR1 is LGHDT and CDR2 is YNNKEL in the germline V gene (reference sequence). Trimming took off 5 bases at V and 0 bases at J, with 18 bases between the two ends. In nucleotides, the CDR3 is TGTGCCAGCAGCAACCGGGGTCCGGGGGCAAGCACAGATACGCAGTATTTT. Protein: CASSNRGPGASTDTQYF.

This clonotype has only a few counts. The V and J genes are TRBV2 and TRBJ2-1; D possibly corresponds to TRBD1 (6 bases). Germline V CDR1 and CDR2: SNHLY, FYNNEI. The CDR3 spans 12 residues. V dropped 11 bases and J dropped 10 bases, with 18 bases sitting between them. The DNA of the CDR3 is TGTGCCTCCTGGTGGGGGCAGTGGGAGCAGTTCTTC. Residues: CASWWGQWEQFF. The full variable domain, completed using reference TRBV2 and TRBJ2-1, is EPEVTQTPSHQVTQMGQEVILRCVPISNHLYFYWYRQILGQKVEFLVSFYNNEISEKSEIFDDQFSVERPDGSNFTLKIRSTKLEDSAMYFCASWWGQWEQFFGPGTRLTVL.

This clonotype was counted many times. This sequence joins TRBV12-3 or TRBV12-4 and TRBJ2-1; the match to TRBD2 covers 8 bases. V lost 5 bases to trimming and J lost 4 bases; unmatched junction nucleotides: 4. The CDR3 contains 14 residues. This chain's CDR3 is CASSSGGAYNEQFF. Written as DNA, the CDR3 is TGTGCCAGCAGTAGCGGGGGAGCTTACAATGAGCAGTTCTTC.

This clonotype was seen more than once but under ten times. One base away lies a much larger clone, so this may be a sequencing read error. The CDR3 nucleotides are TGCGCCAGCAGCCCACAGGGGAGCTCCTACGAGCAGTACTTC. This sequence encodes CASSPQGSSYEQYF. The V and J genes are TRBV4-3 and TRBJ2-7, with 7 bases matching TRBD1. The CDR3 has 14 amino acids. Unmatched junction bases numbered 3, after V lost 4 bases and J lost 0 bases. Germline V gene sequence: CDR1 LGHNA, CDR2 YSLEER.

The chain links TRBV20-1 to TRBJ2-1, with a tentative D call TRBD2 (7 bases). V was trimmed by 2 bases and J by 4 bases, leaving 15 bases between them. The CDR3 extends over 15 amino acids. Germline loops: CDR1 DFQATT, CDR2 SNEGSKA (reference sequence). The CDR3 coding sequence is TGCAGTGCTAGATGGGGGGGGGGCAGTTACAATGAGCAGTTCTTC. Translation: CSARWGGGSYNEQFF.

The chain uses TRBV20-1 and TRBJ1-5, with D hard to call. There are 12 residues in the CDR3. Trimming shortened V by 0 bases and J by 7 bases, and 7 bases separated the two germline ends. Germline V CDR1 and CDR2: DFQATT, SNEGSKA (reference sequence). The CDR3 DNA follows: TGCAGTGCTAGAGAAGGTTACCAGCCCCAGCATTTT. It is translated as CSAREGYQPQHF.

The V and J genes are TRBV12-3 or TRBV12-4 and TRBJ1-4; the D is unclear. Trimming stripped 2 bases from V and 7 bases from J, with 11 bases between. This CDR3 comprises 14 residues. This chain's CDR3 is CASSLRGVAEKLFF. CDR3 nucleotides: TGTGCCAGCAGTTTACGGGGAGTGGCTGAAAAACTGTTTTTT.

This clonotype was observed a few times. The chain combines TRBV27 with TRBJ2-5; 7 bases match TRBD1. The V segment lost 3 bases and the J segment 2 bases; nucleotides outside the gene matches: 3. The V gene's germline CDR1 is MNHEY and CDR2 SMNVEV (reference sequence). CDR3 length equals 14 residues. The CDR3, as DNA: TGTGCCAGCAGTTTCGCCAGGGGGCAAGAGACCCAGTACTTC. Translating it yields CASSFARGQETQYF.

The chain links TRBV12-3 or TRBV12-4 to TRBJ2-2; no clear D. The V and J ends lost 1 base and 8 bases respectively, with 14 bases between them. The CDR3 is made up of 15 amino acids. CDR3 loop: CASSLVARAEGELFF. The DNA of the CDR3 is TGTGCCAGCAGTTTAGTTGCAAGGGCGGAGGGGGAGCTGTTTTTT.

This clonotype has more than one count but fewer than ten. The rearrangement links TRBV7-8 to TRBJ2-1, with D possibly matching TRBD2 (6 bases). Germline CDR1 is SGHVS and CDR2 is FQNEAQ. The CDR3 runs 17 residues. The ends were cut back, 1 base at V and 0 bases at J, with 13 bases in the middle. CDR3 sequence reads: CASSLDFTGSSYNEQFF. CDR3 nucleotides: TGTGCCAGCAGCTTAGATTTTACCGGGAGCTCCTACAATGAGCAGTTCTTC.

This clonotype was detected many times. This chain joins TRBV13 and TRBJ2-7; D ambiguous. Trimming took off 3 bases at V and 0 bases at J, with 9 bases between the two ends. The CDR3 runs to 14 residues. The germline CDR1 and CDR2 sequences are PRHDT and FYEKMQ (reference sequence). In DNA, the CDR3 is TGTGCCAGCAGCTTCAGCGCTCCCTCCTACGAGCAGTACTTC. Protein product: CASSFSAPSYEQYF.

This clonotype came up many times. V usage is TRBV28 and J usage is TRBJ1-2; 10 nucleotides align to TRBD1. The CDR3 is made up of 16 amino acids. V dropped 5 bases and J dropped 3; count of bases not matched to a gene: 9. Germline V lookup: CDR1 MDHEN, CDR2 SYDVKM. The CDR3: CASSLGQGVPYYGYTF. CDR3 sequence (DNA): TGTGCCAGCAGTCTCGGACAGGGGGTTCCTTACTATGGCTACACCTTC.

This clonotype was seen only once. The chain links TRBV7-3 to TRBJ2-3, with 13 positions matching TRBD2. Germline-derived CDR1 and CDR2 are SGHTA and FQGTGA. This CDR3 is built from 15 residues. The ends lost 3 bases at V and 6 bases at J; junction bases unmatched: 3. CDR3 amino acids: CASSFGTSGADTQYF. The CDR3 nucleotides read TGTGCCAGCAGCTTCGGGACTAGCGGGGCGGATACGCAGTATTTT. The variable domain in full, completed from reference TRBV7-3 and TRBJ2-3, reads GAGVSQTPSNKVTEKGKYVELRCDPISGHTALYWYRQSLGQGPEFLIYFQGTGAADDSGLPNDRFFAVRPEGSVSTLKIQRTERGDSAVYLCASSFGTSGADTQYFGPGTRLTVL.

This clonotype appeared many times. The chain links TRBV7-8 to TRBJ2-3, with D perhaps assigned TRBD1 or TRBD2 (5 bases each). Trimming stripped 9 bases from V and 2 bases from J, with 18 bases between. Germline lookup yields CDR1 SGHVS and CDR2 FQNEAQ. The CDR3 loop spans 15 amino acids. The CDR3, as DNA: TGTGCCAGTTCTACCGGGACCCATTCCACAGATACGCAGTATTTT. This gives the protein CASSTGTHSTDTQYF.

This clonotype was found many times. The gene calls are TRBV15 and TRBJ2-6; 8 nucleotides line up with TRBD1. CDR1 and CDR2 (germline): LNHNV, YYDKDF (reference sequence). The CDR3 is 17 residues long. The V segment lost 2 bases and the J segment 2 bases; nucleotides outside the gene matches: 5. The CDR3 spells CATSRSPTGAGANVLTF. CDR3 in DNA: TGTGCCACCAGCAGATCCCCGACAGGGGCTGGGGCCAACGTCCTGACTTTC.

At least ten counts were recorded for this clonotype. The rearrangement links TRBV12-3 or TRBV12-4 to TRBJ2-1; no reliable D call. Trimming took off 2 bases at V and 2 bases at J, with 13 bases between the two ends. CDR3 size: 16 residues. CDR3 nucleotides: TGTGCCAGCAGTTTATTAGCAGGAACCACCTACAATGAGCAGTTCTTC. Its translation is CASSLLAGTTYNEQFF.

This clonotype has just a few counts. The chain links TRBV7-9 to TRBJ1-4; TRBD1 aligns across 7 bases. CDR3 length: 16 residues. CDR1 SEHNR and CDR2 FQNEAQ come from the germline V gene (reference sequence). V dropped 7 bases and J dropped 0; count of bases not matched to a gene: 8. CDR3 sequence (DNA): TGTGCCAGCAAACGGACAGGATATGCAACTAATGAAAAACTGTTTTTT. It translates to CASKRTGYATNEKLFF.